This T cell receptor beta chain was found in a study of shared clonotypes between healthy human individuals. Germline values: CDR1 SGHRS, CDR2 YFSETQ. The CDR3 extends over 15 amino acids. After removal of 3 bases from V and 6 bases from J, the junction contained 4 bases not matched to a gene. Study-level findings and limits: A handful of donors had 4% to 5% of their naive CD4 clonotypes in common. Rarefaction showed sorted-subset sequencing was incomplete despite large depth. The genetic and exposure-history diversity represented was limited by few donors. Clonotypes not shared had lower generation probabilities than those common to all four donors.

About this clone: Its antigen is as yet unknown.

TCRdb's copy holds only in-frame clones and misses some; the assay was immunoSEQ multiplex PCR. The top ten hold about 0.13% of the sample, which has more than 2,000,000 clones, 90% to 95% seen once. The clonotype originates from a man aged 18 to 30 in good health. The genes are TRBV5-1 and TRBJ2-7; TRBD2 agrees at 15 bases. Sequenced material: naive CD4+ T cells sorted from blood. As for subset: CD45RA+ positively selected. CDR3: CASSSGLAGGIEQYF. DNA of the CDR3: TGCGCCAGCAGCTCCGGACTAGCGGGAGGGATCGAGCAGTACTTC.